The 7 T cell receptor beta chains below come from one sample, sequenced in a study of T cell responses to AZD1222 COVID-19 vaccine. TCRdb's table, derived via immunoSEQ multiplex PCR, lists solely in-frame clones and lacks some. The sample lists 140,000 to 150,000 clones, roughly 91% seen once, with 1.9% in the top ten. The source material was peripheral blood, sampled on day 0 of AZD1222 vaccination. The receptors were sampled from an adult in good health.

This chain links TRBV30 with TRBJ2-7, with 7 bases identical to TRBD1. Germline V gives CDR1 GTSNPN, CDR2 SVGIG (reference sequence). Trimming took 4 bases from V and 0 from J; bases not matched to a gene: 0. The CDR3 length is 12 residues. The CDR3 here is CAWTGGSYEQYF. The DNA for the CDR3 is TGTGCCTGGACAGGGGGCTCCTACGAGCAGTACTTC.

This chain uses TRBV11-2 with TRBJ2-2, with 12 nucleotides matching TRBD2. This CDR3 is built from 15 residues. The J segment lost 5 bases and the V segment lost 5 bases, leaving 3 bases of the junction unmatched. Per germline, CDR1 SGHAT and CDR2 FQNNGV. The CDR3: CASSRTSGGTGELFF. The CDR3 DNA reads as TGTGCCAGCAGCCGAACTAGCGGGGGGACCGGGGAGCTGTTTTTT.

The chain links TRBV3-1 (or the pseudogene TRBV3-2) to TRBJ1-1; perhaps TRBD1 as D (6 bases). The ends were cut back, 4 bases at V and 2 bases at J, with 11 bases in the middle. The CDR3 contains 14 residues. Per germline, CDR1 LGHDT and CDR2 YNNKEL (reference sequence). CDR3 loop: CASSRGQINTEAFF. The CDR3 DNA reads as TGTGCCAGCAGCCGCGGACAGATAAACACTGAAGCTTTCTTT.

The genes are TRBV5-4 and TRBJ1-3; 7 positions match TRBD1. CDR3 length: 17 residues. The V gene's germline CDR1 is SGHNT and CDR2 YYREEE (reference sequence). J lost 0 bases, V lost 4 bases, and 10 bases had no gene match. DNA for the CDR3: TGTGCCAGCAGCACCAGACAGGGAGTACCCTCTGGAAACACCATATATTTT. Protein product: CASSTRQGVPSGNTIYF.

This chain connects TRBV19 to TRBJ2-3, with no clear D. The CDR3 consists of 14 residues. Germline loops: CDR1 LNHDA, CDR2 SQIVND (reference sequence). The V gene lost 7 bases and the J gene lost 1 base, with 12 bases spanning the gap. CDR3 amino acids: CASTSERGTDTQYF. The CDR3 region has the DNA TGTGCCAGTACGAGTGAAAGGGGCACAGATACGCAGTATTTT.

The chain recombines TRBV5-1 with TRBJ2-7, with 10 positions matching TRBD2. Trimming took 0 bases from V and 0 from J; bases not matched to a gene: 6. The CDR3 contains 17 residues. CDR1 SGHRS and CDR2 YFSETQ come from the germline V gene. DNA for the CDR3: TGCGCCAGCAGCTTGGCGGCTAGCGGGGGCCACTCCTACGAGCAGTACTTC. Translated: CASSLAASGGHSYEQYF.

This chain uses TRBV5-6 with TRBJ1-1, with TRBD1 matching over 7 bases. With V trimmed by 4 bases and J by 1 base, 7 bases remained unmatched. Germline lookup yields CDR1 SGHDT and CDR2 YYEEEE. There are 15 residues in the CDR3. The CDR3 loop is CASSHTGARNTEAFF. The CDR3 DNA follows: TGTGCCAGCAGCCACACAGGGGCCCGGAACACTGAAGCTTTCTTT.